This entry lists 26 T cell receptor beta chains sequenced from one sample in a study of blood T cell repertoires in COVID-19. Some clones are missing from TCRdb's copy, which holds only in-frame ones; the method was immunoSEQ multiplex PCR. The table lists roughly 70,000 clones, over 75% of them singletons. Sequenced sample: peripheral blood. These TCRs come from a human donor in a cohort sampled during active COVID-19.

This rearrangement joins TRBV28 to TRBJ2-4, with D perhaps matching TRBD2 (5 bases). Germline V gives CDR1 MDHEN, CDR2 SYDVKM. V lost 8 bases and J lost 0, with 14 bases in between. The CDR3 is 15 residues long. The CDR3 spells CASSKAGVAKNIQYF. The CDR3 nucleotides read TGTGCCAGCTCTAAGGCCGGGGTAGCCAAAAACATTCAGTACTTC.

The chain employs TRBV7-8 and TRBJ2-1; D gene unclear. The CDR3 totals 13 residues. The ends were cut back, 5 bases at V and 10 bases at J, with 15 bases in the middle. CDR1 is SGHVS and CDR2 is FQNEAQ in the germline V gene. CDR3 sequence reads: CASSPTAGNEQFF. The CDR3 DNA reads TGTGCCAGCAGCCCTACGGCAGGTAACGAGCAGTTCTTC.

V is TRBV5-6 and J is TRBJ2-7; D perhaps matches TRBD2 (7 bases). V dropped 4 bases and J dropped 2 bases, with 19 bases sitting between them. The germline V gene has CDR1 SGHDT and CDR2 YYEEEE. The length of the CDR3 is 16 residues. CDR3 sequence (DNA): TGTGCCAGCAGCCCCGAGGGGGGGCGCTTACCCTACGAGCAGTACTTC. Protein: CASSPEGGRLPYEQYF.

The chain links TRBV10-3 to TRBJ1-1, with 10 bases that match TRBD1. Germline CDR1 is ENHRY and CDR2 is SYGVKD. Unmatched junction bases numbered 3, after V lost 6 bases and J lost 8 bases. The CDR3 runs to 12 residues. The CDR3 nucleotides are TGTGCCATCAGGGGACAGGGGCCCGAAGCTTTCTTT. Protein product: CAIRGQGPEAFF.

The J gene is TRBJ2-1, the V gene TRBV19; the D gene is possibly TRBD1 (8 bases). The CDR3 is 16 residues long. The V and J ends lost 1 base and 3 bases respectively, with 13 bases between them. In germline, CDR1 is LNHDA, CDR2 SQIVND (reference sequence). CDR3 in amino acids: CASSIGGGTGYNEQFF. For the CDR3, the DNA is TGTGCCAGTAGTATAGGGGGGGGGACAGGCTACAATGAGCAGTTCTTC.

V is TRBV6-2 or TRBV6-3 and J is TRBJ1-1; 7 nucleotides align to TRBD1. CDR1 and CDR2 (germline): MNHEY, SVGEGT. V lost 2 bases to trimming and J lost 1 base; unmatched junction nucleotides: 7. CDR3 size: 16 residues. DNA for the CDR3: TGTGCCAGCAGTTACGTTGGGACAGCTTCGAACACTGAAGCTTTCTTT. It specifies CASSYVGTASNTEAFF.

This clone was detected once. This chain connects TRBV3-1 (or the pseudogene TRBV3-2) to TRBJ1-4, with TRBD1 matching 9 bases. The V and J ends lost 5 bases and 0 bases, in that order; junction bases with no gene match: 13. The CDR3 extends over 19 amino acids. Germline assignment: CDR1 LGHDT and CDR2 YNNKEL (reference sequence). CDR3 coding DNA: TGTGCCAGCAGCAAAACCGGGACAGGGACGGCTGCAACTAATGAAAAACTGTTTTTT. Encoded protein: CASSKTGTGTAATNEKLFF.

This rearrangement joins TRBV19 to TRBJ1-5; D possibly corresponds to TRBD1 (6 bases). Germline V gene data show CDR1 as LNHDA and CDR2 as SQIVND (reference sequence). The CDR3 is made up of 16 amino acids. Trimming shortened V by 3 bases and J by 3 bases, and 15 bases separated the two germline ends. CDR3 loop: CASSILSGGFNQPQHF. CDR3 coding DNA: TGTGCCAGTAGTATTCTTTCGGGGGGCTTCAATCAGCCCCAGCATTTT. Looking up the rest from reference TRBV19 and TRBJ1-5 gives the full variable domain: DGGITQSPKYLFRKEGQNVTLSCEQNLNHDAMYWYRQDPGQGLRLIYYSQIVNDFQKGDIAEGYSVSREKKESFPLTVTSAQKNPTAFYLCASSILSGGFNQPQHFGDGTRLSIL.

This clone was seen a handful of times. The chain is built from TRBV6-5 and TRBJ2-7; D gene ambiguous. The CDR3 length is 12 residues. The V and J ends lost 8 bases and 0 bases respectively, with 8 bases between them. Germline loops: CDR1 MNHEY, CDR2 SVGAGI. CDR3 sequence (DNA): TGTGCCAGCGGGCCCCTCTCCTACGAGCAGTACTTC. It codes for CASGPLSYEQYF.

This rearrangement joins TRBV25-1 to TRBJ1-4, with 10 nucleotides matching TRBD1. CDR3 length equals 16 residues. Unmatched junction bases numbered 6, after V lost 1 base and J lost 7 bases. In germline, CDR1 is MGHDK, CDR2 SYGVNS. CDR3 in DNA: TGTGCCAGCAGTGAATCGCTGGGACAGGGGAGTGAAAAACTGTTTTTT. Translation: CASSESLGQGSEKLFF.

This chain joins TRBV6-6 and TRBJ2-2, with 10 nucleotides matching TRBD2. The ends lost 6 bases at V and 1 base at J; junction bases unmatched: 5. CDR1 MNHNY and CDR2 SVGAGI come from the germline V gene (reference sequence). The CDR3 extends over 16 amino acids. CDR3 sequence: CASRVAGGMNTGELFF. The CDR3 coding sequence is TGTGCCAGCAGAGTAGCGGGAGGAATGAACACCGGGGAGCTGTTTTTT.

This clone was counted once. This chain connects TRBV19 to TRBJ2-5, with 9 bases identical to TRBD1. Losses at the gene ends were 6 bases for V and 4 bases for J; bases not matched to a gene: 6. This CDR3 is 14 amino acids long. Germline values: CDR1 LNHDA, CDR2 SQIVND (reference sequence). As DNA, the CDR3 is TGTGCCAGTAGCCAAGGACAGGGGTCAGAGACCCAGTACTTC. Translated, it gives CASSQGQGSETQYF.

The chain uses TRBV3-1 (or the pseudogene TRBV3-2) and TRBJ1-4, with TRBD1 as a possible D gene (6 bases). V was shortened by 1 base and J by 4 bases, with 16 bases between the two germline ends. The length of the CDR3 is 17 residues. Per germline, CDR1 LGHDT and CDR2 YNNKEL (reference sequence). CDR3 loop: CASSQGSSGARNEKLFF. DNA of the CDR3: TGTGCCAGCAGCCAAGGAAGTTCAGGGGCCCGTAATGAAAAACTGTTTTTT.

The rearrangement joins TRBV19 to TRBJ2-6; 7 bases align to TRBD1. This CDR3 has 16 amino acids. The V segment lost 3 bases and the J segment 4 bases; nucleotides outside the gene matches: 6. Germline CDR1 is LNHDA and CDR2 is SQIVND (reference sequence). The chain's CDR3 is CASSILDRAGANVLTF. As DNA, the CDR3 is TGTGCCAGTAGTATCTTAGACAGGGCCGGGGCCAACGTCCTGACTTTC.

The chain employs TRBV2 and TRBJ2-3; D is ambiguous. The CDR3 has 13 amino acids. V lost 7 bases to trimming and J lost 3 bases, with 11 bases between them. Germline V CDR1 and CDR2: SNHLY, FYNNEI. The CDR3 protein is CASTWSSTDTQYF. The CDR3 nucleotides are TGTGCCAGCACCTGGTCGAGTACAGATACGCAGTATTTT.

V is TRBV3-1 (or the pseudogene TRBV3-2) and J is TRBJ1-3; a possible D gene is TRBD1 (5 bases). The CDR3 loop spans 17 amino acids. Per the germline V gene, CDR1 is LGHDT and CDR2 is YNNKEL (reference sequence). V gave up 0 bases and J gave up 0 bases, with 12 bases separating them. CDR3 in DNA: TGTGCCAGCAGCCAAGATGGGGGGGGGAGCTCTGGAAACACCATATATTTT. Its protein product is CASSQDGGGSSGNTIYF.

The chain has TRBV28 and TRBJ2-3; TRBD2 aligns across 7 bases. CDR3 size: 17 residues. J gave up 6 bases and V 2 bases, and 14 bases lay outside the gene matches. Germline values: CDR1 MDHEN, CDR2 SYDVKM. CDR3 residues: CASSLGVWREFGDTQYF. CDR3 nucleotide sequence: TGTGCCAGCAGTTTAGGGGTTTGGCGGGAGTTTGGTGATACGCAGTATTTT.

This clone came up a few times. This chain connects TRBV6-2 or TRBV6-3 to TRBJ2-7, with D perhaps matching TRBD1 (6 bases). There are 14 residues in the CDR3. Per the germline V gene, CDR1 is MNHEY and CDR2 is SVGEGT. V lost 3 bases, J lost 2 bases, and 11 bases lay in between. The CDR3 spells CASSYKDSAYEQYF. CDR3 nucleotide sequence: TGTGCCAGCAGTTATAAGGACAGCGCCTACGAGCAGTACTTC.

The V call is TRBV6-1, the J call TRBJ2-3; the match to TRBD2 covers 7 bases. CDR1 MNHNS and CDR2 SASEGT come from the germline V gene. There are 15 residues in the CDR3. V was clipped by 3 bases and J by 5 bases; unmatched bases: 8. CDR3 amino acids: CASSDRGGVVDTQYF. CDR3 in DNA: TGTGCCAGCAGTGACCGGGGAGGGGTGGTAGATACGCAGTATTTT.

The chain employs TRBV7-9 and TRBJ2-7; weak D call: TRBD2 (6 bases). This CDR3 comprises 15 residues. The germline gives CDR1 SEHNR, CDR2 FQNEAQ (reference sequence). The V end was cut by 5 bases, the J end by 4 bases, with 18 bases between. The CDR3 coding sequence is TGTGCCAGCAGCCTCGGCTGGAGGGGCAAATACGAGCAGTACTTC. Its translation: CASSLGWRGKYEQYF.

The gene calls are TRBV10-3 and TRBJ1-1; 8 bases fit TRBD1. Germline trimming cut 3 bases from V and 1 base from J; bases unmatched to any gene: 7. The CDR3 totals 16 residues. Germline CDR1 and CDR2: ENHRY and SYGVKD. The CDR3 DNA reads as TGTGCCATCAGTGACCTGGACAGGGCGGGGAACACTGAAGCTTTCTTT. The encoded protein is CAISDLDRAGNTEAFF.

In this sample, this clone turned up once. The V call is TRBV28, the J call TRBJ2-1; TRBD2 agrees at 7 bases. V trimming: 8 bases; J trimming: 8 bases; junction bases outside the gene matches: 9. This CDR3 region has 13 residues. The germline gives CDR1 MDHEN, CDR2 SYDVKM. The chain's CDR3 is CASGRADRDEQFF. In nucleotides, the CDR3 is TGTGCCAGCGGGAGGGCAGATAGGGATGAGCAGTTCTTC. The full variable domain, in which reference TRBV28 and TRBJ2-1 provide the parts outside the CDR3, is DVKVTQSSRYLVKRTGEKVFLECVQDMDHENMFWYRQDPGLGLRLIYFSYDVKMKEKGDIPEGYSVSREKKERFSLILESASTNQTSMYLCASGRADRDEQFFGPGTRLTVL.

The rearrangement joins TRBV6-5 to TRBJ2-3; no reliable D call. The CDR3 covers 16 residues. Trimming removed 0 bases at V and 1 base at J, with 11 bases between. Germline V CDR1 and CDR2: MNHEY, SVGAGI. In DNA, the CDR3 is TGTGCCAGCAGTTACTCAGCCCAATTACGCACAGATACGCAGTATTTT. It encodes CASSYSAQLRTDTQYF.

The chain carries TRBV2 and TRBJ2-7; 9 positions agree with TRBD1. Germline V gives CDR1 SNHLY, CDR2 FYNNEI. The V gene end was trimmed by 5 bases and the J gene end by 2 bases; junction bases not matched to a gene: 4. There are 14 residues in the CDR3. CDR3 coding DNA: TGTGCCAGCAGTATAGGACAGGGGCCCTACGAGCAGTACTTC. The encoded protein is CASSIGQGPYEQYF. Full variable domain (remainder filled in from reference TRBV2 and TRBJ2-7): EPEVTQTPSHQVTQMGQEVILRCVPISNHLYFYWYRQILGQKVEFLVSFYNNEISEKSEIFDDQFSVERPDGSNFTLKIRSTKLEDSAMYFCASSIGQGPYEQYFGPGTRLTVT.

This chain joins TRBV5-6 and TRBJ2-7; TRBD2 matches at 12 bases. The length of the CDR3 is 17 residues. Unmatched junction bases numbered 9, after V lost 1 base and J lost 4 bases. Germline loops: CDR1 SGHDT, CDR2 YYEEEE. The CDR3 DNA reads TGTGCCAGCAGCTTGAAGACTAGCGGGAGAAGGCGGTACGAGCAGTACTTC. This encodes CASSLKTSGRRRYEQYF. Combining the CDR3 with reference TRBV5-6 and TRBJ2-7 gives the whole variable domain DAGVTQSPTHLIKTRGQQVTLRCSPKSGHDTVSWYQQALGQGPQFIFQYYEEEERQRGNFPDRFSGHQFPNYSSELNVNALLLGDSALYLCASSLKTSGRRRYEQYFGPGTRLTVT.

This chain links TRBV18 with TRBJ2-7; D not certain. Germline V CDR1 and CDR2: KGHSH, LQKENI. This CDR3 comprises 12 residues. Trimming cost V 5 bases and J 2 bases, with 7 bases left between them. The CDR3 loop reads CASSGSTYEQYF. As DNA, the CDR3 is TGTGCCAGCTCAGGCAGTACCTACGAGCAGTACTTC.